This entry features one T cell receptor (beta chain) sequence. Source study methods: The authors estimated nucleated cell counts from reference gene primer amplification. Measured with immunoSEQ multiplex PCR; TCRdb has only the in-frame clones, and not every one. V and J calls and clone size are as listed in that table; D and trimming were resolved from the DNA. The table records 250,000 or so clones, 75% to 85% of them present only once. These data belong to a study of blood T cell repertoires in COVID-19. The CDR3 is 15 amino acids. The V gene lost 4 bases and the J gene lost 3 bases, with 10 bases spanning the gap. The germline V gene encodes CDR1 LGHDT and CDR2 YNNKEL (reference sequence).

The rearrangement uses TRBV3-1 (or the pseudogene TRBV3-2) and TRBJ2-6; D may be TRBD1 (5 bases). The clonotype originates from a human donor in a cohort sampled during active COVID-19. The sequencing sample was made of peripheral blood. In DNA form, the CDR3 reads TGTGCCAGCAGCCTCCGCCAGGGTGGGGCCAACGTCCTGACTTTC. Protein sequence: CASSLRQGGANVLTF.